These 26 T cell receptor beta chains were sequenced from one sample in a study of T cell responses to AZD1222 COVID-19 vaccine. Method: immunoSEQ multiplex PCR; TCRdb's copy keeps in-frame clones and lacks some. Here the sample spans about 130,000 clones, roughly 84% being singletons. The sequencing used peripheral blood, collected on day 0 of AZD1222 vaccination. These receptors were obtained from an adult in good health.

The rearrangement joins TRBV9 to TRBJ1-4; 8 nucleotides align to TRBD1. CDR3 length: 13 residues. The germline V gene has CDR1 SGDLS and CDR2 YYNGEE. V lost 3 bases and J lost 8; bases outside the gene matches: 3. The CDR3 loop reads CASSAGDREKLFF. The CDR3 DNA is TGTGCCAGCAGCGCGGGGGACAGGGAAAAACTGTTTTTT.

This CDR3 reads CASSGAPGEQFF. Here the CDR3 DNA reads TGTGCCAGCTCGGGGGCCCCTGGTGAGCAGTTCTTC. The chain joins TRBV7-3 to TRBJ2-1; either TRBD1 or TRBD2 may supply D (6 bases each). Germline assignment: CDR1 SGHTA and CDR2 FQGTGA. Trimming took off 8 bases at V and 9 bases at J, with 14 bases between the two ends. This CDR3 region has 12 residues.

The chain couples TRBV6-5 to TRBJ1-1; D possibly corresponds to TRBD1 (5 bases). The CDR3 loop spans 14 amino acids. Germline V lookup: CDR1 MNHEY, CDR2 SVGAGI. V was cut by 3 bases and J by 7 bases, with 15 bases left in between. The CDR3 sequence is CASSYSRDLGEAFF. CDR3 nucleotide sequence: TGTGCCAGCAGTTATTCCAGGGATCTCGGTGAAGCTTTCTTT.

The gene calls are TRBV30 and TRBJ2-7; D unclear. The CDR3 sequence is 13 residues long. V was clipped by 0 bases and J by 2 bases, with 8 bases between them. Germline lookup yields CDR1 GTSNPN and CDR2 SVGIG (reference sequence). This CDR3 is CAWSVRSAYEQYF. The CDR3 DNA sequence: TGTGCCTGGAGTGTACGGTCTGCCTACGAGCAGTACTTC.

This clone was picked up one time. V gene TRBV30 combines with J gene TRBJ2-2; tentative D call: TRBD1 (5 bases). CDR1 GTSNPN and CDR2 SVGIG come from the germline V gene (reference sequence). The CDR3 length is 14 residues. V was trimmed by 5 bases and J by 8 bases, leaving 18 bases between them. CDR3 sequence: CAWAKDSGLGELFF. The CDR3 DNA is TGTGCCTGGGCCAAAGACTCAGGGTTGGGGGAGCTGTTTTTT.

CDR3: CASSPPRTDEGTEAFF. The CDR3 nucleotides read TGTGCCAGCTCACCACCTCGGACGGACGAAGGGACTGAAGCTTTCTTT. The chain uses TRBV18 and TRBJ1-1, with unresolved D. The CDR3 extends over 16 amino acids. Germline lookup yields CDR1 KGHSH and CDR2 LQKENI. Trimming stripped 0 bases from V and 5 bases from J, with 16 bases between.

The chain is built from TRBV18 and TRBJ1-5, with D tentatively TRBD1 (6 bases). V lost 5 bases to trimming and J lost 4 bases, with 9 bases between them. Germline CDR1 is KGHSH and CDR2 is LQKENI. This CDR3 is 13 amino acids long. CDR3 DNA: TGTGCCAGCTCAGAAGGGGGTAATCAGCCCCAGCATTTT. This codes for CASSEGGNQPQHF.

The chain is built from TRBV28 and TRBJ1-2; possibly TRBD1 for D (5 bases). Trimming removed 7 bases at V and 0 bases at J, with 15 bases between. Germline V gives CDR1 MDHEN, CDR2 SYDVKM. The CDR3 contains 15 residues. As DNA, the CDR3 is TGTGCCAGCAAGTCCCCCAGGGTCTCTAACTATGGCTACACCTTC. Translating it yields CASKSPRVSNYGYTF.

The rearrangement links TRBV7-3 to TRBJ1-2, with D possibly matching TRBD1 (6 bases). The V gene lost 5 bases and the J gene lost 6 bases, with 25 bases spanning the gap. There are 17 residues in the CDR3. Germline loops: CDR1 SGHTA, CDR2 FQGTGA. CDR3 in DNA: TGTGCCAGCAGCGCCATAGGGAGAAACAGGGTATCCAATGGCTACACCTTC. Amino acids: CASSAIGRNRVSNGYTF.

This clone came up a few times. This rearrangement joins TRBV27 to TRBJ2-1; possibly TRBD2 for D (5 bases). This CDR3 is built from 13 residues. In germline, CDR1 is MNHEY, CDR2 SMNVEV (reference sequence). V gave up 2 bases and J gave up 9 bases, with 11 bases separating them. Here the CDR3 DNA reads TGTGCCAGCAGTTTACTCTCGGGATTTGAGCAGTTCTTC. Its protein is CASSLLSGFEQFF.

V is TRBV6-5 and J is TRBJ2-7; D may match TRBD1 or TRBD2 (5 bases each). Trimming took off 2 bases at V and 2 bases at J, with 10 bases between the two ends. The CDR3 sequence is 14 residues long. The germline CDR1 and CDR2 sequences are MNHEY and SVGAGI. CDR3 sequence: CASSYGDAAYEQYF. Written as DNA, the CDR3 is TGTGCCAGCAGTTACGGGGACGCAGCCTACGAGCAGTACTTC.

This clone was seen only once. In DNA, the CDR3 is TGTGCCAGCAGCGGGGACAGGGGATATGGCTACACCTTC. Translated: CASSGDRGYGYTF. The chain joins TRBV12-3 or TRBV12-4 to TRBJ1-2, with 10 nucleotides matching TRBD1. This CDR3 region has 13 residues. The ends lost 6 bases at V and 5 bases at J; junction bases unmatched: 3.

The V gene is TRBV3-1 (or the pseudogene TRBV3-2), the J gene TRBJ1-5; no firm D call. The germline V gene has CDR1 LGHDT and CDR2 YNNKEL (reference sequence). This CDR3 is built from 15 residues. Trimming stripped 0 bases from V and 6 bases from J, with 12 bases between. CDR3 bases: TGTGCCAGCAGCCAAGATCCGGGAGGTTTTCAGCCCCAGCATTTT. Translated, it gives CASSQDPGGFQPQHF.

This rearrangement joins TRBV7-9 to TRBJ1-6, with D possibly being TRBD1 (5 bases). Germline V CDR1 and CDR2: SEHNR, FQNEAQ (reference sequence). Trimming removed 7 bases at V and 8 bases at J, with 18 bases between. CDR3 length: 15 amino acids. The CDR3 reads CASTYAGLIYSPLHF. CDR3 in DNA: TGTGCCAGCACCTATGCGGGGCTCATCTATTCACCCCTCCACTTT.

V gene TRBV7-9 combines with J gene TRBJ2-3; tentative D call: TRBD1 (7 bases). The CDR3 loop spans 17 amino acids. Germline V lookup: CDR1 SEHNR, CDR2 FQNEAQ (reference sequence). The V and J ends lost 4 bases and 0 bases respectively, with 17 bases between them. CDR3 bases: TGTGCCAGCAGCTCCGGACAGGAGGGGACTAGCACAGATACGCAGTATTTT. It translates to CASSSGQEGTSTDTQYF.

The chain combines TRBV4-1 with TRBJ2-1; perhaps TRBD2 as D (5 bases). The length of the CDR3 is 16 residues. Germline V gives CDR1 MGHRA, CDR2 YSYEKL. The germline V and J ends were trimmed by 3 bases and 0 bases, with 12 bases remaining between them. CDR3 amino acids: CASSHQDSSSYNEQFF. For the CDR3, the DNA is TGCGCCAGCAGCCACCAGGACTCCAGCTCCTACAATGAGCAGTTCTTC.

This clone appeared once. The V call is TRBV7-9, the J call TRBJ1-2, with TRBD1 identical over 11 bases. Germline CDR1 and CDR2: SEHNR and FQNEAQ (reference sequence). Trimming cost V 3 bases and J 8 bases; bases outside gene matches: 2. The CDR3 sequence is 13 residues long. CDR3 sequence (DNA): TGTGCCAGCAGCTTGGACAGGGGGCTGGGCTACACCTTC. Encoded protein: CASSLDRGLGYTF.

The chain combines TRBV24-1 with TRBJ1-1; D remains ambiguous. Per the germline V gene, CDR1 is KGHDR and CDR2 is SFDVKD. Trimming took off 3 bases at V and 1 base at J, with 17 bases between the two ends. The CDR3 loop spans 17 amino acids. The chain's CDR3 is CATSDRPIGVGNTEAFF. The CDR3 region has the DNA TGTGCCACCAGTGATCGCCCCATAGGAGTCGGGAACACTGAAGCTTTCTTT.

The chain employs TRBV10-3 and TRBJ2-5; TRBD1 matches 7 bases. CDR1 is ENHRY, CDR2 SYGVKD, per germline. CDR3 size: 14 residues. Losses at the gene ends were 4 bases for V and 1 base for J; bases not matched to a gene: 3. The CDR3 protein is CAISGQGPQETQYF. The CDR3 coding sequence is TGTGCCATCAGTGGACAGGGCCCCCAAGAGACCCAGTACTTC.

J is TRBJ1-1 and V is TRBV6-5; D gene ambiguous. This CDR3 region has 14 residues. CDR1 and CDR2 (germline): MNHEY, SVGAGI. V was clipped by 7 bases and J by 0 bases, with 12 bases between them. This chain's CDR3 is CASTLFLLNTEAFF. In DNA, the CDR3 is TGTGCCAGCACCTTATTCTTATTGAACACTGAAGCTTTCTTT.

J is TRBJ2-1 and V is TRBV5-5; 8 nucleotides match TRBD1. Germline V gene lookup returns CDR1 SGHKS and CDR2 YYEKEE (reference sequence). Unmatched junction bases numbered 10, after V lost 1 base and J lost 7 bases. CDR3 size: 16 residues. Written as DNA, the CDR3 is TGTGCCAGCAGCTTGTCAGGACAGGGAACCTTAAATGAGCAGTTCTTC. As protein: CASSLSGQGTLNEQFF.

V and J are TRBV6-5 and TRBJ2-7; TRBD1 aligns across 11 bases. Germline CDR1 reads MNHEY; CDR2 reads SVGAGI. V lost 7 bases and J lost 0; bases outside the gene matches: 2. CDR3 size: 14 residues. The CDR3 protein is CASKGTGGSYEQYF. As DNA, the CDR3 is TGTGCCAGCAAGGGGACAGGGGGCTCCTACGAGCAGTACTTC.

The chain links TRBV28 to TRBJ1-5, with D tentatively TRBD1 (6 bases). Germline V gene sequence: CDR1 MDHEN, CDR2 SYDVKM. CDR3 size: 16 residues. Deletions cut 5 bases from V and 0 bases from J, with 14 bases between. The CDR3 reads CASSPGHTISNQPQHF. The CDR3 nucleotides are TGTGCCAGCAGTCCGGGACACACAATTAGCAATCAGCCCCAGCATTTT.

This clone is a singleton in its sample. This chain uses TRBV2 with TRBJ2-3, with 7 bases fitting TRBD1. The CDR3 covers 15 residues. Germline CDR1 and CDR2: SNHLY and FYNNEI. J gave up 1 base and V 1 base, and 2 bases lay outside the gene matches. The DNA of the CDR3 is TGTGCCAGCAGTGAAGTAGGACAGGGCACAGATACGCAGTATTTT. This encodes CASSEVGQGTDTQYF. Looking up the rest from reference TRBV2 and TRBJ2-3 gives the full variable domain: EPEVTQTPSHQVTQMGQEVILRCVPISNHLYFYWYRQILGQKVEFLVSFYNNEISEKSEIFDDQFSVERPDGSNFTLKIRSTKLEDSAMYFCASSEVGQGTDTQYFGPGTRLTVL.

The chain links TRBV28 to TRBJ1-6, with TRBD1 as a possible D gene (5 bases). V shed 4 bases and J shed 7 bases, with 14 bases lying between them. The V gene's germline CDR1 is MDHEN and CDR2 SYDVKM. The CDR3 loop spans 15 amino acids. This CDR3 is CASSSTSEGNSPLHF. CDR3 nucleotides: TGTGCCAGCAGTTCGACGTCGGAGGGGAATTCACCCCTCCACTTT.

This chain joins TRBV7-2 and TRBJ2-3, with TRBD1 matching over 10 bases. J was trimmed by 1 base and V by 4 bases; bases with no gene match: 11. This CDR3 is built from 18 residues. The germline gives CDR1 SGHTA, CDR2 FQGNSA. CDR3 in DNA: TGTGCCAGCAGCTCTTACTACCGCGGGACAGGGGGCACAGATACGCAGTATTTT. It codes for CASSSYYRGTGGTDTQYF.